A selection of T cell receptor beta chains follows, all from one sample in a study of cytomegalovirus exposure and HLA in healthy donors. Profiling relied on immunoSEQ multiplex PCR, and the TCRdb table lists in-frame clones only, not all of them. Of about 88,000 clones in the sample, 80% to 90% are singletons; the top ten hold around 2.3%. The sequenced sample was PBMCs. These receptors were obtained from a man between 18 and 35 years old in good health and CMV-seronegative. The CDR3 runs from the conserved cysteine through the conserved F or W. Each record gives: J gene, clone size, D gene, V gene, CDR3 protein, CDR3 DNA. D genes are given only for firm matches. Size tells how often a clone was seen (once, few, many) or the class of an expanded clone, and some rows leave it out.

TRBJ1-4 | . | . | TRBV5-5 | CASSLGVTNEKLFF | TGTGCCAGCAGCTTGGGCGTAACTAATGAAAAACTGTTTTTT
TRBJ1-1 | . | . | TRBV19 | CASSATANTEAFF | TGTGCCAGTAGTGCGACAGCGAACACTGAAGCTTTCTTT
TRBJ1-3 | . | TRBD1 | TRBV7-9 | CASSFTSGPGGGHF | TGTGCCAGCAGCTTTACATCGGGTCCAGGGGGCGGACATTTT
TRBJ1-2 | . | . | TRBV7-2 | CASSLDYSYGYTF | TGTGCCAGCAGCTTAGACTATTCCTATGGCTACACCTTC
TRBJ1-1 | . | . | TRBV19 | CATRVNTEAFF | TGTGCCACCCGGGTGAACACTGAAGCTTTCTTT
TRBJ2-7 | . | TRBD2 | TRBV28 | CASRMTSGRVYEQYF | TGTGCCAGCAGAATGACTAGCGGGAGAGTCTACGAGCAGTACTTC
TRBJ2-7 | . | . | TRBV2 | CASSEYSVSYEQYF | TGTGCCAGCAGTGAATATAGCGTTTCCTACGAGCAGTACTTC
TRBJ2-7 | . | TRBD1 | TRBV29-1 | CSVKTGVTYEQYF | TGCAGCGTCAAGACAGGGGTAACCTACGAGCAGTACTTC
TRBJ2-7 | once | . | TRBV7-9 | CASSPFREQYF | TGTGCCAGCAGCCCCTTCCGCGAGCAGTACTTC
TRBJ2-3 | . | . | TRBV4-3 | CASSQDMSGTDTQYF | TGCGCCAGCAGCCAAGATATGAGCGGCACAGATACGCAGTATTTT
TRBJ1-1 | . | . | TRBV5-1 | CASSLVGGTGTEAFF | TGCGCCAGCAGCTTGGTGGGGGGGACGGGCACTGAAGCTTTCTTT
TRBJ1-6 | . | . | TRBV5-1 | CASSLDRAINSPLHF | TGCGCCAGCAGCTTGGACAGGGCGATTAATTCACCCCTCCACTTT
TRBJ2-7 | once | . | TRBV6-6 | CASSYSPGGYEQYF | TGTGCCAGCAGTTACTCCCCAGGGGGGTACGAGCAGTACTTC
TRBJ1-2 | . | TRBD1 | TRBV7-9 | CASSPGQGTTGYGYTF | TGTGCCAGCAGCCCGGGACAGGGGACGACTGGCTATGGCTACACCTTC
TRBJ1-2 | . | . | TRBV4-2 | CASSQAGRRGSDGYTF | TGTGCCAGCAGCCAAGCGGGGAGGCGGGGTTCGGATGGCTACACCTTC
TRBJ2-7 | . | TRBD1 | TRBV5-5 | CASSFRDRVYEQYF | TGTGCCAGCAGCTTCCGGGACAGGGTCTACGAGCAGTACTTC
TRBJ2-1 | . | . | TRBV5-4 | CASSLRVAGSNEQFF | TGTGCCAGCAGCTTACGGGTAGCTGGATCCAATGAGCAGTTCTTC
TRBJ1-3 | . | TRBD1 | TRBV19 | CASISLRGTGSGNTIYF | TGTGCCAGTATTTCACTTCGTGGGACAGGCTCTGGAAACACCATATATTTT
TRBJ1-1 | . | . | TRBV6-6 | CASSPRDMTDTEAFF | TGTGCCAGCAGTCCACGGGACATGACCGACACTGAAGCTTTCTTT
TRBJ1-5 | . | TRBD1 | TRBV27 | CASRKDRVAGQPQHF | TGTGCCAGCAGAAAAGACAGGGTCGCGGGTCAGCCCCAGCATTTT
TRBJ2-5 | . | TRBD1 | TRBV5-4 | CAIQPKQGAEETQYF | TGTGCCATCCAGCCGAAACAGGGGGCCGAAGAGACCCAGTACTTC
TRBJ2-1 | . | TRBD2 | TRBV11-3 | CASSPGGSYNEQFF | TGTGCCAGCAGCCCGGGAGGGTCATACAATGAGCAGTTCTTC
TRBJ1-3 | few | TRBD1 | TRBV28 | CASTTGGSGNTIYF | TGTGCCAGCACCACAGGGGGCTCTGGAAACACCATATATTTT
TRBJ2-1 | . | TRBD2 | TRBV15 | CATSRDTLAGELWNNEQFF | TGTGCCACCAGCAGAGATACACTAGCGGGAGAGTTATGGAACAATGAGCAGTTCTTC
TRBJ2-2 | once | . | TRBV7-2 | CASSSWTENTGELFF | TGTGCCAGCAGCTCGTGGACAGAGAACACCGGGGAGCTGTTTTTT
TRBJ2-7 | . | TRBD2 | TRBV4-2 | CASSQDQAGTSNEQYF | TGTGCCAGCAGCCAAGATCAAGCCGGGACTAGCAACGAGCAGTACTTC
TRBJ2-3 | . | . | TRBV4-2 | CASSQSPSADTQYF | TGTGCCAGCAGCCAAAGCCCCTCGGCAGATACGCAGTATTTT
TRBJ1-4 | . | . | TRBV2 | CASSGMSRENEKLFF | TGTGCCAGCAGTGGGATGAGCAGGGAAAATGAAAAACTGTTTTTT
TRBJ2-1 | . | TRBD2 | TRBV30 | CAWTHGGDNEQFF | TGTGCCTGGACCCATGGGGGGGACAATGAGCAGTTCTTC
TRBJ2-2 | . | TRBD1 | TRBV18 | CASSPRGTGYTGELFF | TGTGCCAGCTCACCACGAGGGACAGGCTACACCGGGGAGCTGTTTTTT
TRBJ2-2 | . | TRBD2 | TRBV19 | CASSRRTSGANTGELFF | TGTGCCAGTAGTAGGCGGACTAGCGGGGCGAACACCGGGGAGCTGTTTTTT
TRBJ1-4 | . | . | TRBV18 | CASSPQINIATNEKLFF | TGTGCCAGCTCACCACAGATCAACATCGCAACTAATGAAAAACTGTTTTTT